This is a list of T cell receptor beta chains from one sample in a study of cytomegalovirus exposure and HLA in healthy donors. TCRdb's copy holds only in-frame clones and misses some; the assay was immunoSEQ multiplex PCR. Among roughly 150,000 clones listed, roughly 80% were seen once. Sequencing used PBMCs. The receptors were sampled from a man younger than 30 in good health and CMV-seropositive. The CDR3 runs from the conserved cysteine through the conserved F or W. The D gene is left open where the match is weak. Some rows mark clone size as missing; the rest say once, few, many or name a class of expanded clone.

j_gene	v_gene	abundance	d_gene	CDR3aa	CDR3nt
TRBJ2-7	TRBV9	NA	TRBD2	CASSVAPGLEYEQYF	TGTGCCAGCAGCGTAGCCCCCGGACTAGAGTACGAGCAGTACTTC
TRBJ2-1	TRBV27	NA	NA	CASSGTPLYNEQFF	TGTGCCAGCAGCGGGACTCCCTTATACAATGAGCAGTTCTTC
TRBJ1-2	TRBV11-2	NA	NA	CASSLEPGQNYGYTF	TGTGCCAGCAGCTTAGAACCCGGACAGAACTATGGCTACACCTTC
TRBJ1-4	TRBV6-6	NA	TRBD1	CASRRRGPNEKLFF	TGTGCCAGCAGACGCAGGGGGCCTAATGAAAAACTGTTTTTT
TRBJ2-7	TRBV5-4	NA	NA	CASSLMSSYEQYF	TGTGCCAGCAGCTTGATGTCTTCCTACGAGCAGTACTTC
TRBJ2-1	TRBV6-1	NA	NA	CASGLYGNSYNEQFF	TGTGCCAGCGGGCTGTACGGGAACTCCTACAATGAGCAGTTCTTC
TRBJ2-1	TRBV6-4	few	NA	CASSDSAGSYNEQFF	TGTGCCAGCAGTGACTCGGCTGGCTCCTACAATGAGCAGTTCTTC
TRBJ2-3	TRBV5-4	NA	NA	CASSSQGGTDTQYF	TGTGCCAGCAGCTCCCAAGGCGGTACAGATACGCAGTATTTT
TRBJ2-7	TRBV28	NA	TRBD1	CASRGPGTGSYEQYF	TGTGCCAGCAGGGGACCCGGGACAGGCAGCTACGAGCAGTACTTC
TRBJ2-7	TRBV5-4	NA	TRBD2	CASSPSSGTTYEQYF	TGTGCCAGCAGCCCCTCTAGCGGCACCACCTACGAGCAGTACTTC
TRBJ2-1	TRBV7-6	NA	NA	CASSLALKLTSYNEQFF	TGTGCCAGCAGCTTAGCGCTAAAACTAACTTCCTACAATGAGCAGTTCTTC
TRBJ2-7	TRBV19	NA	TRBD2	CASSTIAGANHEQYF	TGTGCCAGTAGTACAATAGCGGGAGCGAATCACGAGCAGTACTTC
TRBJ2-7	TRBV10-3	few	NA	CAISESETASYEQYF	TGTGCCATCAGTGAGTCGGAGACAGCCTCTTACGAGCAGTACTTC
TRBJ1-1	TRBV5-1	NA	NA	CASSFGSSGTEAFF	TGCGCCAGCAGCTTTGGCTCATCGGGCACTGAAGCTTTCTTT
TRBJ1-1	TRBV5-1	NA	TRBD1	CASSLQGGTEAFF	TGCGCCAGCAGCCTACAGGGGGGCACTGAAGCTTTCTTT
TRBJ2-2	TRBV7-3	few	NA	CASSIQQGAIGELFF	TGTGCCAGCAGCATCCAACAGGGAGCGATCGGGGAGCTGTTTTTT
TRBJ1-2	TRBV6-6	NA	NA	CASTLDGSYGYTF	TGTGCCAGCACGCTAGACGGTAGCTATGGCTACACCTTC
TRBJ1-2	TRBV11-2	NA	NA	CASSLGGFYGYTF	TGTGCCAGCAGCTTAGGCGGGTTTTATGGCTACACCTTC
TRBJ1-1	TRBV7-8	few	NA	CASSSGSLTEAFF	TGTGCCAGCAGCTCCGGGAGTCTCACTGAAGCTTTCTTT
TRBJ1-1	TRBV18	NA	NA	CASSPRWEDVNTEAFF	TGTGCCAGCTCACCCCGGTGGGAGGACGTGAACACTGAAGCTTTCTTT
TRBJ1-1	TRBV28	NA	TRBD1	CASRSGQGGVTEAFF	TGTGCCAGCAGATCAGGACAGGGTGGGGTAACTGAAGCTTTCTTT
TRBJ2-3	TRBV25-1	NA	NA	CASSEFGEFSTDTQYF	TGTGCCAGCAGTGAATTCGGGGAGTTTAGCACAGATACGCAGTATTTT
TRBJ2-3	TRBV10-3	NA	NA	CAISTGLRTDTQYF	TGTGCCATCAGCACCGGACTACGCACAGATACGCAGTATTTT
TRBJ1-5	TRBV28	NA	NA	CASSFAGGSNQPQHF	TGTGCCAGCAGTTTCGCGGGGGGGAGCAATCAGCCCCAGCATTTT
TRBJ2-1	TRBV4-2	NA	NA	CASSGHSYNEQFF	TGTGCCAGCAGCGGGCACTCGTACAATGAGCAGTTCTTC
TRBJ2-5	TRBV7-2	few	TRBD1	CASTPGGRETQYF	TGTGCCAGCACCCCAGGGGGCAGGGAGACCCAGTACTTC
TRBJ2-1	TRBV27	few	NA	CASRPGWEEPYNEQFF	TGTGCCAGCAGACCTGGGTGGGAGGAGCCCTACAATGAGCAGTTCTTC
TRBJ2-3	TRBV28	few	NA	CASSLVVRPEGTDTQYF	TGTGCCAGCAGTTTAGTTGTACGGCCTGAGGGCACAGATACGCAGTATTTT
TRBJ1-1	TRBV7-6	NA	NA	CASSLGQQNTEAFF	TGTGCCAGCAGCTTAGGACAGCAGAACACTGAAGCTTTCTTT
TRBJ2-1	TRBV25-1	NA	TRBD2	CASSSGVYNEQFF	TGTGCCAGCAGTAGCGGGGTTTACAATGAGCAGTTCTTC
TRBJ2-2	TRBV7-8	NA	NA	CASITDSQALGELFF	TGTGCCAGCATCACGGACAGCCAAGCCCTGGGGGAGCTGTTTTTT
TRBJ1-4	TRBV28	NA	NA	CASTAPTPTNEKLFF	TGTGCCAGCACCGCCCCGACACCAACTAATGAAAAACTGTTTTTT
TRBJ2-1	TRBV5-4	NA	TRBD2	CASSLSITSGSNYNEQFF	TGTGCCAGCAGCTTGTCTATTACTAGCGGGAGTAACTACAATGAGCAGTTCTTC
TRBJ2-7	TRBV6-5	NA	TRBD1	CASSRQGGEQYF	TGTGCCAGCAGTCGACAGGGGGGCGAGCAGTACTTC
TRBJ2-1	TRBV19	NA	TRBD2	CATTGTSRDEQFF	TGTGCCACTACCGGGACTAGCCGCGATGAGCAGTTCTTC
TRBJ2-1	TRBV5-1	once	NA	CASSFTDDRYNEQFF	TGCGCCAGCAGCTTTACGGACGACAGGTACAATGAGCAGTTCTTC
TRBJ2-3	TRBV30	once	NA	CAWIGVADTQYF	TGTGCCTGGATCGGGGTTGCCGATACGCAGTATTTT
TRBJ2-7	TRBV9	NA	TRBD2	CASSGAGGTYEQYF	TGTGCCAGCAGCGGAGCGGGAGGCACCTACGAGCAGTACTTC
TRBJ2-7	TRBV5-1	NA	TRBD1	CASGQASSYEQYF	TGCGCCAGCGGACAGGCAAGCTCCTACGAGCAGTACTTC
TRBJ2-1	TRBV7-7	few	NA	CASSLGVDYRYNEQFF	TGTGCTAGCAGCTTGGGGGTGGACTATCGATACAATGAGCAGTTCTTC
TRBJ1-3	TRBV4-1	NA	NA	CASSHRTDLFSGNTIYF	TGCGCCAGCAGCCACAGGACAGACTTATTCTCTGGAAACACCATATATTTT
TRBJ2-1	TRBV30	NA	TRBD2	CAWTAGWGSNEQFF	TGTGCCTGGACAGCGGGATGGGGATCGAATGAGCAGTTCTTC
TRBJ1-5	TRBV28	NA	TRBD1	CASSSHPGTGDGNQPQHF	TGTGCCAGCAGTTCTCATCCCGGGACAGGGGATGGCAATCAGCCCCAGCATTTT